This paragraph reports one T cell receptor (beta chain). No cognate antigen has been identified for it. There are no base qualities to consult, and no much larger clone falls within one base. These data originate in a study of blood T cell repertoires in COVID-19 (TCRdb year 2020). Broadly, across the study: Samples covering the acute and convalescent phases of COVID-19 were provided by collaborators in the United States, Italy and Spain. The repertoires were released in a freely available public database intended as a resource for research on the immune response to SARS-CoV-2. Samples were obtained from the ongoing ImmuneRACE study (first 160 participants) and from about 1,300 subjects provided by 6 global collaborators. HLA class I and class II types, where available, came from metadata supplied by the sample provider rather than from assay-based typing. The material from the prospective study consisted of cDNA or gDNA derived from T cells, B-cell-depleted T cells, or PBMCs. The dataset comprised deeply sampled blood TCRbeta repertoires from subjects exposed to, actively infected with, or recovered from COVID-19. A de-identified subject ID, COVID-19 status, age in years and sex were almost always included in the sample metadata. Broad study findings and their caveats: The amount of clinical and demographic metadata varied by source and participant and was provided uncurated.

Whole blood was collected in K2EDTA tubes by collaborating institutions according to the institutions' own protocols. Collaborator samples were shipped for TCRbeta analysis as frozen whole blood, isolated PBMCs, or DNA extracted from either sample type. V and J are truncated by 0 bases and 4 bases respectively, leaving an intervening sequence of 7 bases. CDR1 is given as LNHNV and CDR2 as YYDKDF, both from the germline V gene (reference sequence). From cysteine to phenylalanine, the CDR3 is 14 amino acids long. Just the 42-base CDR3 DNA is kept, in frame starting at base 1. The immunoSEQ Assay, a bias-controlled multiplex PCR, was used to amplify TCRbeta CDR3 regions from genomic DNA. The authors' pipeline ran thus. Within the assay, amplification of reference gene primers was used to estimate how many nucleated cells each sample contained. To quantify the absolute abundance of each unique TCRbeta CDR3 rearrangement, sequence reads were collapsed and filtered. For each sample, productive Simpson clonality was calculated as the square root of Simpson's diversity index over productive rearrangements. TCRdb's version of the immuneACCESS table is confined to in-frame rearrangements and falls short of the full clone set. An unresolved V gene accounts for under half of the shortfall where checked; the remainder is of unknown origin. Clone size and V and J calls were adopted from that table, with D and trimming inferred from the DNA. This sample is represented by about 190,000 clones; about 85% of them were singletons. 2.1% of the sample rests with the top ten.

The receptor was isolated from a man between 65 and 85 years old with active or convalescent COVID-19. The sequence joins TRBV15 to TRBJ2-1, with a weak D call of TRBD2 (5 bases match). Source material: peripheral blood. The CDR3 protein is CATSREDSYNEQFF. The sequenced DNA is TGTGCCACCAGCAGAGAGGACTCGTACAATGAGCAGTTCTTC.